This T cell receptor beta chain was profiled in a study of response to subunit inactivated influenza vaccine. Germline lookup yields CDR1 SGDLS and CDR2 YYNGEE. The CDR3 runs to 14 residues. The J segment lost 1 base and the V segment lost 3 bases, leaving 3 bases of the junction unmatched. TCRdb independently ran MiXCR on the RT-PCR reads; one entry per CDR3 protein. The data contain around 650,000 distinct CDR3 sequences, about 15% of them singletons. This chain links TRBV9 with TRBJ2-5; 7 positions match TRBD1. The receptor's source is a man aged 50-59 years who received an inactivated influenza vaccine. Source: PBMCs from blood, taken 12 days after vaccination. CDR3 sequence reads: CASSGQGTQETQYF. CDR3 DNA sequence: TGTGCCAGCAGCGGACAGGGTACCCAAGAGACCCAGTACTTC. The whole variable domain, remainder taken from reference TRBV9 and TRBJ2-5, is DSGVTQTPKHLITATGQRVTLRCSPRSGDLSVYWYQQSLDQGLQFLIQYYNGEERAKGNILERFSAQQFPDLHSELNLSSLELGDSALYFCASSGQGTQETQYFGPGTRLLVL.